The clone carrying this T cell receptor beta chain showed up just a few times. Its specificity is unknown. The sample comes from a study of beta chain features in type 1 diabetes. Study-wide findings and caveats: Type 1 diabetes patients had VDJ junctions that carried fewer insertions and more deletions. There was a moderate but significant shortening of TCRB CDR3s in all four CD4+ subsets of Type 1 diabetes patients.

What was sequenced were expressed TCRB transcripts, since all of the isolated RNA had been reverse transcribed. Only in-frame clones appear in the TCRdb table, and some are missing; sequencing was by immunoSEQ multiplex PCR. The table has roughly 160,000 clones, around 7.9% seen once; the top ten hold 0.5%. This CDR3 is 15 amino acids long. V shed 7 bases, J shed 7 bases, and the junction held 15 bases outside the gene matches. Germline lookup yields CDR1 MDHEN and CDR2 SYDVKM. The chain couples TRBV28 to TRBJ2-7; 8 nucleotides line up with TRBD1. The clonotype was recovered from a man aged 18-30 years with type 1 diabetes. What was sequenced was central memory CD4+ T cells from blood. CDR3 DNA sequence: TGTGCCAGCACCCCGGGGTCGCAGGGGGCCTGGGAGCAGTACTTC. It encodes CASTPGSQGAWEQYF.